A selection of T cell receptor beta chains follows, all from one sample in a study of lymphopenia after photon versus proton radiotherapy. TCRdb's copy holds only in-frame clones and misses some; the assay was immunoSEQ multiplex PCR. The sample records some 40,000 clones, roughly 84% being singletons. Sequenced here: peripheral blood, sampled from a patient treated with proton-based radiotherapy. The receptors derive from a woman between 70 and 85 years old with pancreatic cancer. Some clones in this sample may be carry-over from other donors' samples. CDR3s include the opening cysteine and the closing phenylalanine or tryptophan. The D gene is left open where the match is weak. Clone size is stated in some rows and not others, as once, few, many or a class when expanded.

TGTGCCAGCAGTGGGGGACAGGGGAACTATGGCTACACCTTC | CASSGGQGNYGYTF | TRBD1 | 14 | TRBV6-1 | NA | TRBJ1-2
TGTGCCAGCAGCTTGTCTAGCGGAGCCACCGGGGAGCTGTTTTTT | CASSLSSGATGELFF | TRBD2 | 15 | TRBV7-6 | NA | TRBJ2-2
TGTGCCAGCAGCTTAGTTGTAGGAACAGAGGGGCAAGGCTACACCTTC | CASSLVVGTEGQGYTF | NA | 16 | TRBV7-2 | NA | TRBJ1-2
TGTGCCAGCAGCTTATGGGCTAGCGGGAGATCAGATACGCAGTATTTT | CASSLWASGRSDTQYF | TRBD2 | 16 | TRBV7-6 | once | TRBJ2-3
TGTGCCAGTAGTCCAAGGCACCTAGAGTCCTACAATGAGCAGTTCTTC | CASSPRHLESYNEQFF | NA | 16 | TRBV19 | few | TRBJ2-1
TGTGCCAGCAATGGGGACGAAAGATCTAACTATGGCTACACCTTC | CASNGDERSNYGYTF | NA | 15 | TRBV28 | NA | TRBJ1-2
TGCGCCAGCAGCCCTGACCTATGGCAGGGCCAGGACTATGGCTACACCTTC | CASSPDLWQGQDYGYTF | NA | 17 | TRBV4-3 | NA | TRBJ1-2
TGTGCCAGCAGTGAAATGGTTTCTTCTGGGGCCAACGTCCTGACTTTC | CASSEMVSSGANVLTF | NA | 16 | TRBV6-1 | NA | TRBJ2-6
TGTGCCAGCAGCCGAGTAGGGGCAGACGGAGACACAGGCTACACCTTC | CASSRVGADGDTGYTF | NA | 16 | TRBV7-9 | few | TRBJ1-2
TGTGCCAGCAGCATCAAAATCCGCAATGAGCAGTTCTTC | CASSIKIRNEQFF | NA | 13 | TRBV13 | NA | TRBJ2-1
TGTGCCAGTAGTAACAGGGAGGGATATAGCAATCAGCCCCAGCATTTT | CASSNREGYSNQPQHF | NA | 16 | TRBV19 | few | TRBJ1-5
TGTGCCAGCAGTTTGGTTCAGGGAAATCAGCCCCAGCATTTT | CASSLVQGNQPQHF | NA | 14 | TRBV28 | NA | TRBJ1-5
TGTGCCAGCAGTTTAGGAAACGAGCAGTACTTC | CASSLGNEQYF | NA | 11 | TRBV27 | NA | TRBJ2-7
TGTGCCAGCAGCTTCCGGGACAGGGGTTTTGTTGGCACAGATACGCAGTATTTT | CASSFRDRGFVGTDTQYF | TRBD1 | 18 | TRBV11-2 | NA | TRBJ2-3
TGTGCCAGCAGTTACTCGGGACAAAGCTACGAGCAGTACTTC | CASSYSGQSYEQYF | NA | 14 | TRBV6-6 | NA | TRBJ2-7
TGTGCCATCAGCACTACAGGGGACACTGAAGCTTTCTTT | CAISTTGDTEAFF | TRBD1 | 13 | TRBV10-3 | once | TRBJ1-1
TGTGCCAGCAGCCAAGCCGAGAGGACCGGGGAGCTGTTTTTT | CASSQAERTGELFF | NA | 14 | TRBV14 | NA | TRBJ2-2
TGTGCCAGCAGTCCCTACATGACTGGGGCCAACGTCCTGACTTTC | CASSPYMTGANVLTF | NA | 15 | TRBV6-5 | NA | TRBJ2-6
TGCGCCAGCAGCCTTGGGGCAGGGGCGAACACCGGGGAGCTGTTTTTT | CASSLGAGANTGELFF | NA | 16 | TRBV5-1 | NA | TRBJ2-2
TGTGCCAGCAGCTTAGGTGGAGCAACCGGGGAGCTGTTTTTT | CASSLGGATGELFF | NA | 14 | TRBV11-2 | NA | TRBJ2-2
TGTGCCAGCAGTGTTAGCGGAGATGTCTACAATGAGCAGTTCTTC | CASSVSGDVYNEQFF | NA | 15 | TRBV6-6 | NA | TRBJ2-1
TGTGCCTCCTCTTCGCTCTACGAGCAGTACTTC | CASSSLYEQYF | NA | 11 | TRBV30 | few | TRBJ2-7
TGTGCCAGCAGCCCCCGTTCGACAGAAAAACTGTTTTTT | CASSPRSTEKLFF | NA | 13 | TRBV7-6 | NA | TRBJ1-4
TGTGCCAGCAAGGAGGGACGCCAGAACACTGAAGCTTTCTTT | CASKEGRQNTEAFF | NA | 14 | TRBV2 | NA | TRBJ1-1
TGTGCCAGCAGTGAATCACGGACGGTCTTCTTC | CASSESRTVFF | NA | 11 | TRBV25-1 | NA | TRBJ1-2
TGTGCCAGTAGTAGGGGACAGGGGAACTCCTACGAGCAGTACTTC | CASSRGQGNSYEQYF | TRBD1 | 15 | TRBV19 | NA | TRBJ2-7
TGTGCCAGCAGTTCCCCCGGGACAGGGGTTCAAGATACGCAGTATTTT | CASSSPGTGVQDTQYF | TRBD1 | 16 | TRBV28 | NA | TRBJ2-3
TGCGCCAGCAGCTCGGGCAATTCACAGGGGTTAGACGGCTACACCTTC | CASSSGNSQGLDGYTF | TRBD1 | 16 | TRBV5-1 | medium-sized | TRBJ1-2